A single sample is the source of the 20 T cell receptor beta chains below, sequenced in a study of T cells in Graves' hyperthyroidism and ophthalmopathy. Authors of the study amplified TCR beta CDR3 regions from RNA transcripts. Initially, a first-round RT-PCR of the TCR CDR3 employed the HTBI primer set. In TCRdb, the multiplex PCR reads were re-called with MiXCR into one record per CDR3 protein. The table has roughly 700,000 distinct CDR3 sequences, around a third seen once; the top ten hold around 31%. Sequences were obtained from blood. The receptors come from a woman aged 40 to 50 with Graves' hyperthyroidism.

The chain uses TRBV10-3 and TRBJ1-5; possibly TRBD1 for D (5 bases). CDR3 size: 14 residues. V gave up 2 bases and J gave up 10 bases, with 15 bases separating them. Germline V gene sequence: CDR1 ENHRY, CDR2 SYGVKD. The CDR3 sequence: CAISEAGAGSPQHF. DNA of the CDR3: TGTGCCATCAGTGAGGCCGGGGCGGGTAGCCCCCAGCATTTT.

V usage is TRBV11-3 and J usage is TRBJ1-1, with a possible D match to TRBD1 (5 bases). The CDR3 is made up of 14 amino acids. CDR1 and CDR2 from the germline V gene are SGHNT and YENEEA. Trimming removed 6 bases at V and 3 bases at J, with 14 bases between. DNA of the CDR3: TGTGCCAGCAGGGGCACGGGGGTATACACTGAAGCTTTCTTT. Amino acid sequence: CASRGTGVYTEAFF.

V and J are TRBV20-1 and TRBJ1-2; unclear D gene. This CDR3 has 21 amino acids. The V and J ends lost 2 bases and 0 bases respectively, with 31 bases between them. CDR1 and CDR2 from the germline V gene are DFQATT and SNEGSKA (reference sequence). CDR3 sequence (DNA): TGCAGTGCTAGACCCCGGCGCACGCACGGCGAAACGGGCAGAGCTAACTATGGCTACACCTTC. This sequence encodes CSARPRRTHGETGRANYGYTF.

V is TRBV29-1 and J is TRBJ2-7; D is unresolved. This CDR3 contains 11 residues. Per germline, CDR1 SQVTM and CDR2 ANQGSEA. The V end was cut by 4 bases, the J end by 4 bases, with 8 bases between. The CDR3 bases are TGCAGCGTTGTGGCTGAGTACGAGCAGTACTTC. It is translated as CSVVAEYEQYF.

To note about this clonotype: This may come from a read error, since a much larger clone is one base off. The chain links TRBV7-2 to TRBJ2-7; no clear D. The germline V gene encodes CDR1 SGHTA and CDR2 FQGNSA. This CDR3 has 14 residues. V was cut by 5 bases and J by 4 bases, with 15 bases left in between. CDR3 sequence (DNA): TGTGCCAGCAGCACCCGACCCAGACCATACGAGCAGTACTTC. Translating it yields CASSTRPRPYEQYF.

This clonotype has a handful of counts. CDR3 residues: CASSLGASNEKLFF. The CDR3 DNA reads as TGTGCCAGCAGCTTAGGGGCTTCTAATGAAAAACTGTTTTTT. The chain links TRBV7-9 to TRBJ1-4; D ambiguous. Germline V gene sequence: CDR1 SEHNR, CDR2 FQNEAQ (reference sequence). CDR3 length equals 14 residues. The ends were cut back, 1 base at V and 3 bases at J, with 6 bases in the middle. Full variable domain (missing parts from reference TRBV7-9 and TRBJ1-4): DTGVSQNPRHKITKRGQNVTFRCDPISEHNRLYWYRQTLGQGPEFLTYFQNEAQLEKSRLLSDRFSAERPKGSFSTLEIQRTEQGDSAMYLCASSLGASNEKLFFGSGTQLSVL.

The chain uses TRBV7-2 and TRBJ2-5, with 15 bases matching TRBD2. Germline V lookup: CDR1 SGHTA, CDR2 FQGNSA. J lost 1 base, V lost 5 bases, and 8 bases had no gene match. CDR3 length: 18 amino acids. The DNA for the CDR3 is TGTGCCAGCAGCACCGGACTAGCGGGGGGGACTTTCCAAGAGACCCAGTACTTC. Encoded protein: CASSTGLAGGTFQETQYF. Full variable domain (outside the CDR3, taken from reference TRBV7-2 and TRBJ2-5): GAGVSQSPSNKVTEKGKDVELRCDPISGHTALYWYRQSLGQGLEFLIYFQGNSAPDKSGLPSDRFSAERTGGSVSTLTIQRTQQEDSAVYLCASSTGLAGGTFQETQYFGPGTRLLVL.

This clonotype has at least ten counts. The chain uses TRBV12-3 or TRBV12-4 and TRBJ1-2, with a weak D call TRBD1 (6 bases). The germline V and J ends were trimmed by 6 bases and 5 bases, with 13 bases remaining between them. CDR3 length equals 13 residues. CDR3 bases: TGTGCCAGCAGACCGGGACACTCGTATGGCTACACCTTC. Encoded protein: CASRPGHSYGYTF.

The chain joins TRBV6-6 to TRBJ1-2, with 7 nucleotides matching TRBD1. Trimming removed 6 bases from V and 8 bases from J; junction bases left unmatched: 9. The germline V gene encodes CDR1 MNHNY and CDR2 SVGAGI (reference sequence). CDR3 length: 13 residues. The CDR3 region has the DNA TGTGCCAGCAGCTACCCGCGACAGGGCGGCTACACCTTC. Translation gives CASSYPRQGGYTF.

As regards this clonotype: The junction shows a germline mismatch at one end, possibly a read error. In DNA form, the CDR3 reads TGTGCCAGCAGTCCGGGACTGGGCTCCTACGGGCAGTACTTC. This encodes CASSPGLGSYGQYF. This rearrangement joins TRBV6-2 or TRBV6-3 to TRBJ2-7, with a tentative D call TRBD2 (6 bases). Germline CDR1 MNHEY, CDR2 SVGEGT. The CDR3 consists of 14 residues.

The chain recombines TRBV4-1 with TRBJ2-7; the D is unclear. The CDR3 loop spans 15 amino acids. Between the trimmed V and J ends, which lost 3 bases and 4 bases, there was a span of 16 bases. CDR1 is MGHRA and CDR2 is YSYEKL in the germline V gene. CDR3 sequence (DNA): TGCGCCAGCAGCCATTCCTCAAACCGGGTGTACGAGCAGTACTTC. Translating it yields CASSHSSNRVYEQYF.

Regarding this clonotype: At one end the junction does not follow the germline gene, possibly because of a read error. This rearrangement joins TRBV19 to TRBJ1-3, with D possibly TRBD1 on 6 matching bases. CDR3 length: 13 residues. The germline gives CDR1 LNHDA, CDR2 SQIVND (reference sequence). For the CDR3, the DNA is TGTGCCAGTAGAACAGGGACTGGAAACACCATACATTTT. It codes for CASRTGTGNTIHF.

This clonotype came up many times. The J gene is TRBJ2-5, the V gene TRBV20-1, with TRBD2 as a possible D gene (6 bases). V shed 3 bases and J shed 5 bases, with 13 bases lying between them. The CDR3 consists of 13 residues. Per germline, CDR1 DFQATT and CDR2 SNEGSKA (reference sequence). DNA of the CDR3: TGCAGTGCTAGCGGGAGTGCCCCCGAGACCCAGTACTTC. It is translated as CSASGSAPETQYF.

The chain couples TRBV19 to TRBJ2-3; 9 bases fit TRBD1. This CDR3 spans 12 amino acids. J lost 8 bases, V lost 6 bases, and 3 bases had no gene match. Germline assignment: CDR1 LNHDA and CDR2 SQIVND (reference sequence). The CDR3 DNA sequence: TGTGCCAGTAGCGAACAGGGGGCTACGCAGTATTTT. Translated, it gives CASSEQGATQYF. Drawing the rest from reference TRBV19 and TRBJ2-3, the complete variable domain is DGGITQSPKYLFRKEGQNVTLSCEQNLNHDAMYWYRQDPGQGLRLIYYSQIVNDFQKGDIAEGYSVSREKKESFPLTVTSAQKNPTAFYLCASSEQGATQYFGPGTRLTVL.

Ten or more counts support this clonotype. This chain links TRBV19 with TRBJ1-1, with D perhaps TRBD1 (5 bases). The germline V and J ends were trimmed by 5 bases and 7 bases, with 17 bases remaining between them. The CDR3 covers 14 residues. From germline, CDR1 is LNHDA and CDR2 SQIVND (reference sequence). CDR3 sequence (DNA): TGTGCCAGTAGTGCCCTATCAGGGACCGGTGAAGCTTTCTTT. This translates into CASSALSGTGEAFF.

The rearrangement uses TRBV29-1 and TRBJ1-5; a weak D match, TRBD1 (5 bases). Germline CDR1 and CDR2: SQVTM and ANQGSEA. Trimming removed 6 bases from V and 3 bases from J, with 12 bases in between. CDR3 length: 13 amino acids. CDR3 residues: CSVGTDSNQPQHF. The CDR3 region has the DNA TGCAGCGTGGGGACGGATTCCAATCAGCCCCAGCATTTT.

This clonotype appeared many times. The chain has TRBV11-1 and TRBJ2-7; a weak D match, TRBD1 (6 bases). The CDR3 contains 12 residues. Looked up from germline, CDR1 is SGHAT and CDR2 is FQDESV (reference sequence). With 5 bases removed from V and 9 bases from J, the gap between germline ends came to 14 bases. CDR3: CASSNVQGWQYF. As DNA, the CDR3 is TGTGCCAGCAGCAATGTACAGGGATGGCAGTACTTC.

In this sample, this clonotype turned up many times. This sequence joins TRBV11-2 and TRBJ1-6; 7 bases are a match to TRBD1. In germline, CDR1 is SGHAT, CDR2 FQNNGV. The CDR3 is made up of 16 amino acids. The J segment lost 9 bases and the V segment lost 7 bases, leaving 15 bases of the junction unmatched. CDR3 sequence (DNA): TGTGCCAGCAAAAACCACCGGGACAGAAAGGGTTCACCCCTCCACTTT. This gives the protein CASKNHRDRKGSPLHF.

This clonotype has a count of ten or more. The chain links TRBV7-6 to TRBJ1-2; D is possibly TRBD1 (6 bases). From germline, CDR1 is SGHVS and CDR2 FNYEAQ. Trimming pared 1 base from V and 2 bases from J, leaving 20 bases between. The CDR3 sequence is 18 residues long. The CDR3 spells CASSLGWGGENFNYGYTF. The CDR3, as DNA: TGTGCCAGCAGCTTAGGATGGGGGGGCGAGAATTTCAACTATGGCTACACCTTC.

Worth noting for this clonotype: Sequence at one end of the junction differs from germline and may be a read error. The chain recombines TRBV10-3 with TRBJ2-7; D is undetermined. In germline, CDR1 is ENHRY, CDR2 SYGVKD. The length of the CDR3 is 13 residues. CDR3 loop: CASSYPFAYEQYF. For the CDR3, the DNA is TGTGCCAGCAGTTACCCCTTTGCCTACGAGCAGTACTTC.